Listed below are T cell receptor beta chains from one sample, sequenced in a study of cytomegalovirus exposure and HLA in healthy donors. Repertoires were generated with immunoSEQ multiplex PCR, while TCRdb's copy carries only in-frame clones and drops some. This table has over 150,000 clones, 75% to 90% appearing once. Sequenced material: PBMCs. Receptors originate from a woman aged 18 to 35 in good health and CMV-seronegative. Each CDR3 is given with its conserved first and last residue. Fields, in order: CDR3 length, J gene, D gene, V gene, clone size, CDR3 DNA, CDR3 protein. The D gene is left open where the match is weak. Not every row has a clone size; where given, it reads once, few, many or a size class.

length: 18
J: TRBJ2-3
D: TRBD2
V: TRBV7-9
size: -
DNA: TGTGCCAGCAGCCCCTGGACTAGCGGGGGGACGTCCACAGATACGCAGTATTTT
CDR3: CASSPWTSGGTSTDTQYF

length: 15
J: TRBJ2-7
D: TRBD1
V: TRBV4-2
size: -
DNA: TGTGCCAGCAGGCTAAGGGACAGTGCAACCTACGAGCAGTACTTC
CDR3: CASRLRDSATYEQYF

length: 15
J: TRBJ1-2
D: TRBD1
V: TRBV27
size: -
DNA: TGTGCCAGCAGGCTGGGACAGGGAAGATTCTATGGCTACACCTTC
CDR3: CASRLGQGRFYGYTF

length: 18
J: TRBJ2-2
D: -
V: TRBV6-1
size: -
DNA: TGTGCCAGCAGTGATAGGGGGATTCAGGGACAGAACACCGGGGAGCTGTTTTTT
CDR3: CASSDRGIQGQNTGELFF

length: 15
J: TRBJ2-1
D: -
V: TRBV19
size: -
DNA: TGTGCCAGTAGTACCCAGCGGCTCTCCTACAATGAGCAGTTCTTC
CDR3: CASSTQRLSYNEQFF

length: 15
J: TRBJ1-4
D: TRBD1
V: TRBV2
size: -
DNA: TGTGCCAGCAGTGGCCCCGGGACAGGGAGAGAAAAACTGTTTTTT
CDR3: CASSGPGTGREKLFF

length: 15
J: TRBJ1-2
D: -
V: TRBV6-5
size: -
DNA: TGTGCCAGCAGTTTATCCACGGGACACGTTTATGGCTACACCTTC
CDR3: CASSLSTGHVYGYTF

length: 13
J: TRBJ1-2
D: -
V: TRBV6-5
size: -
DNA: TGTGCCAGCAGTTACGAGGGACATGAGGGCTACACCTTC
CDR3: CASSYEGHEGYTF

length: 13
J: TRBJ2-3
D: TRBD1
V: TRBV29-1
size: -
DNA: TGCAGCGTTGAGCGACAGGGTGCAGATACGCAGTATTTT
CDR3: CSVERQGADTQYF

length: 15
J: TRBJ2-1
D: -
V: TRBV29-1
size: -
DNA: TGCAGCGTTGAAGATCCCCCAAACTCCTACAATGAGCAGTTCTTC
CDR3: CSVEDPPNSYNEQFF

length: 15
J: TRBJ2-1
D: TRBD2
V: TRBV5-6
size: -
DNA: TGTGCCAGCAGCTTTACTAGCGGGAGTTGGTATGAGCAGTTCTTC
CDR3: CASSFTSGSWYEQFF

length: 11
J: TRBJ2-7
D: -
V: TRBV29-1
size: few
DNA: TGCAGCGTTGGGCCGCCCTACGAGCAGTACTTC
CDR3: CSVGPPYEQYF

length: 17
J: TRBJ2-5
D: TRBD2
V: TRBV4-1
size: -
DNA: TGCGCCAGCAGCCACCGTGGGGCCCTACTAGCGGAAGAGACCCAGTACTTC
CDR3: CASSHRGALLAEETQYF

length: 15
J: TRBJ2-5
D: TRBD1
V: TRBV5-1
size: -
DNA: TGCGCCAGCAGCTTGGGGACAGGCCTACAAGAGACCCAGTACTTC
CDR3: CASSLGTGLQETQYF

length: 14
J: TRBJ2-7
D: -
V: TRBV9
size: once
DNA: TGTGCCAGCGGAGGGGGCAGCCCCACCTACGAGCAGTACTTC
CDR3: CASGGGSPTYEQYF

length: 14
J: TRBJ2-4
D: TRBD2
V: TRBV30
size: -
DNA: TGTGCCTGGAGAGGCGGGGGGCAGGGTCACATTCAGTACTTC
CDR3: CAWRGGGQGHIQYF

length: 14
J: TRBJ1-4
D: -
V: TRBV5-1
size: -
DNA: TGCGCCAGCAGCTCTCCCCCGACTGATGAAAAACTGTTTTTT
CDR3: CASSSPPTDEKLFF

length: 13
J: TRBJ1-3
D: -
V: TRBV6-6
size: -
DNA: TGTGCTTTCTCGGGTGGGGCAGGAAACACCATATATTTT
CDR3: CAFSGGAGNTIYF

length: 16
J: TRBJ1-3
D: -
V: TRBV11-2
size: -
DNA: TGTGCCAGCAGCTTAGAGGGGCAGGGAACTGGAAACACCATATATTTT
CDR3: CASSLEGQGTGNTIYF

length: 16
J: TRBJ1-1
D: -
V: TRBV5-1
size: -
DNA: TGCGCCAGCAGCTTTAGTTCGGGTGCGACGAACACTGAAGCTTTCTTT
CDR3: CASSFSSGATNTEAFF

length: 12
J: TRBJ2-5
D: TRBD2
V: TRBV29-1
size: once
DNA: TGCAGCGTGCGACTAGCGGGCGAGACCCAGTACTTC
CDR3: CSVRLAGETQYF

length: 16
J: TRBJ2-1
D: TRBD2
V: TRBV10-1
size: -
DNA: TGCGCCAGCAGTCCACTAGCGGCAAGCTCCTACAATGAGCAGTTCTTC
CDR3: CASSPLAASSYNEQFF

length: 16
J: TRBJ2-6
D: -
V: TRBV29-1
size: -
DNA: TGCAGCACCGGTCTGGGAGGACCCTCTGGGGCCAACGTCCTGACTTTC
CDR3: CSTGLGGPSGANVLTF

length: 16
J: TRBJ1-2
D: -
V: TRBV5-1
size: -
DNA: TGCGCCAGCAGCTTGGCCAGGGTCGGGGAGGACTATGGCTACACCTTC
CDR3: CASSLARVGEDYGYTF

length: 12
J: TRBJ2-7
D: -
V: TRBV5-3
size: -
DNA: TGTGCCAGAAGCTTCTTCGGTTACGAGCAGTACTTC
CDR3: CARSFFGYEQYF

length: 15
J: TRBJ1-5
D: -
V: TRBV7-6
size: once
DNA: TGTGCCAGCAGCTTAGTTGCAGACTCTAGACAGCCCCAGCATTTT
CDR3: CASSLVADSRQPQHF

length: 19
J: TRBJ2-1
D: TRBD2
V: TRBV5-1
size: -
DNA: TGCGCCAGCAGCTTAAGGGATAGCGGGAGTCCAGCGCCTTACAATGAGCAGTTCTTC
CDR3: CASSLRDSGSPAPYNEQFF

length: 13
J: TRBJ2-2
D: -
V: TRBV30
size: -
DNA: TGTGCCTGGAGTGTAGGGGGGGTTTTCGGGCTGTTTTTT
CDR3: CAWSVGGVFGLFF

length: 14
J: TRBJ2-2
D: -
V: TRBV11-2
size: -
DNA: TGTGCCAGCAGCCCATTCAGGGGCACCGGGGAGCTGTTTTTT
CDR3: CASSPFRGTGELFF

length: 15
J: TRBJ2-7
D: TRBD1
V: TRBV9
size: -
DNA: TGTGCCAGCAGCCCCCGGACAGGGATAACCTACGAGCAGTACTTC
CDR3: CASSPRTGITYEQYF

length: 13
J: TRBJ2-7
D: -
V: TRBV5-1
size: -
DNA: TGCGCCAGCAGTCGGACAGAAGGCTACGAGCAGTACTTC
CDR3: CASSRTEGYEQYF

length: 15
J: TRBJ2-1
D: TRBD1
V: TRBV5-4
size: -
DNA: TGTGCCAGCAGCCTCGGACAGGTCTCCTACAATGAGCAGTTCTTC
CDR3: CASSLGQVSYNEQFF

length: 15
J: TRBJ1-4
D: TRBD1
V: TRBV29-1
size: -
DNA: TGCAGCGTTGGGGGCACCGGGACAGCAAATGAAAAACTGTTTTTT
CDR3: CSVGGTGTANEKLFF

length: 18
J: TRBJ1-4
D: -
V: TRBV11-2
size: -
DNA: TGTGCCAGCAGCTCGTATTGCCCCACTGATGCAACTAATGAAAAACTGTTTTTT
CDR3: CASSSYCPTDATNEKLFF

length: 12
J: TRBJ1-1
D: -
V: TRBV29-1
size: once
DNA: TGCAGCGCTCCGGACAGTGACGCTGAAGCTTTCTTT
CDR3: CSAPDSDAEAFF

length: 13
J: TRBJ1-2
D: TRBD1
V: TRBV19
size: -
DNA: TGTGCCAGTAGGCAGGGGGCGCAGGGTGGCTACACCTTC
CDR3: CASRQGAQGGYTF

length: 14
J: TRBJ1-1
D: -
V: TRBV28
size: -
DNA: TGTGCCAGCAGTTTAGAGCAGGGGTGGACTGAAGCTTTCTTT
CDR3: CASSLEQGWTEAFF

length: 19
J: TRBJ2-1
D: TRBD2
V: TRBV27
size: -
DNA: TGTGCCAGCAGCCCAACCGGCCCCGGCAGGGCTAGCGGGAGGAATGAGCAGTTCTTC
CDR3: CASSPTGPGRASGRNEQFF

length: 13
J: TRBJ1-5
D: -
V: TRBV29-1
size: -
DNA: TGCAGCGTTGCTGCGCAGGCCAATCAGCCCCAGCATTTT
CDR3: CSVAAQANQPQHF

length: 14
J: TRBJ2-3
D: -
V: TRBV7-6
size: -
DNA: TGTGCCAGCACCAAGGATGGGCCAACAGATACGCAGTATTTT
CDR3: CASTKDGPTDTQYF

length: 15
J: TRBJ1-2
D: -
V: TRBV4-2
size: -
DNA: TGTGCCAGCAGCCAAGGGGGCTTCCAGGCCTATGGCTACACCTTC
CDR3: CASSQGGFQAYGYTF

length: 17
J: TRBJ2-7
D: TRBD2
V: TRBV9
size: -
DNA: TGTGCCAGCAGCGTAGGACTAGCGGGGGGTTCAAACTACGAGCAGTACTTC
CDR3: CASSVGLAGGSNYEQYF

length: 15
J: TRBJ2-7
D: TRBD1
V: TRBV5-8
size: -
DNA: TGTGCCAGCAGCCCCACCGGGACAGGGTTCTACGAGCAGTACTTC
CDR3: CASSPTGTGFYEQYF

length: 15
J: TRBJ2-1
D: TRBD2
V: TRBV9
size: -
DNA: TGTGCCAGCAGCAACCAGGGACTAGCCCGCAATGAGCAGTTCTTC
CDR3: CASSNQGLARNEQFF

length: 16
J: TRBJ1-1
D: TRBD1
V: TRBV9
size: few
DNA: TGTGCCAGCAGCGCTCGACAGGGCCCCATGAACACTGAAGCTTTCTTT
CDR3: CASSARQGPMNTEAFF